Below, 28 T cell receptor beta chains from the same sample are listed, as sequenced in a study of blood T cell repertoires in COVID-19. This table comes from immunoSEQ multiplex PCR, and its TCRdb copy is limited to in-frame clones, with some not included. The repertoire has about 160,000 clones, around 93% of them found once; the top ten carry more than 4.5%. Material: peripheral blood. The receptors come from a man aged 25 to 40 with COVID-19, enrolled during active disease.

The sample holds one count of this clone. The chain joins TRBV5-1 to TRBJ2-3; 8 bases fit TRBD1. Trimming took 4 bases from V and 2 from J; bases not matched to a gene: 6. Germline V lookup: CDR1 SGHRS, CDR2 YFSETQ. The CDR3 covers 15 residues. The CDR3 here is CASSRTGGFTDTQYF. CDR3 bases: TGCGCCAGCAGCAGAACAGGGGGGTTCACAGATACGCAGTATTTT.

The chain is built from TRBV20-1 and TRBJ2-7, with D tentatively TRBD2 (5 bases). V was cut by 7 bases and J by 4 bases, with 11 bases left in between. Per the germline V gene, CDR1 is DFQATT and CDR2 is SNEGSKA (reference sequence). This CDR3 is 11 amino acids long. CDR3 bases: TGCAGTGTTCCCGGGAAATACGAGCAGTACTTC. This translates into CSVPGKYEQYF.

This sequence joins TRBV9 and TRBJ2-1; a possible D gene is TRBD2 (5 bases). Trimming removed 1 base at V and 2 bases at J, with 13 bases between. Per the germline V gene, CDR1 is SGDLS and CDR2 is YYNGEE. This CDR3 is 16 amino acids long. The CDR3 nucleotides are TGTGCCAGCAGCGTAAACCTAGCTGGTGCCTACAATGAGCAGTTCTTC. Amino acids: CASSVNLAGAYNEQFF.

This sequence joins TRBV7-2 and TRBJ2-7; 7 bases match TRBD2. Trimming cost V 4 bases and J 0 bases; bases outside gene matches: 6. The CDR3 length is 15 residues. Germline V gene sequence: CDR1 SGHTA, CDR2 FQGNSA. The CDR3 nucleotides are TGTGCCAGCAGCTCCGGGGGGTTTAGCTCCTACGAGCAGTACTTC. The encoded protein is CASSSGGFSSYEQYF.

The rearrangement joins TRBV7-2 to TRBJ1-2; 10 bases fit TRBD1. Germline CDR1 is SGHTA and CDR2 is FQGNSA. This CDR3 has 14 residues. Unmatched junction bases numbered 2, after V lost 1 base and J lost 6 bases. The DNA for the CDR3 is TGTGCCAGCAGCTTAGAAGGGACAGGGGATGGCTACACCTTC. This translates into CASSLEGTGDGYTF. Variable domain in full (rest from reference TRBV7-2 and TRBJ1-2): GAGVSQSPSNKVTEKGKDVELRCDPISGHTALYWYRQSLGQGLEFLIYFQGNSAPDKSGLPSDRFSAERTGGSVSTLTIQRTQQEDSAVYLCASSLEGTGDGYTFGSGTRLTVV.

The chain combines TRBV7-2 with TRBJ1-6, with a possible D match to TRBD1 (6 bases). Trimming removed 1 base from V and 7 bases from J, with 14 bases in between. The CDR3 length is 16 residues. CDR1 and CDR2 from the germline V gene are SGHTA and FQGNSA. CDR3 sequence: CASSLGNRVLNSPLHF. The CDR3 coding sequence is TGTGCCAGCAGCTTAGGGAACAGGGTACTGAATTCACCCCTCCACTTT.

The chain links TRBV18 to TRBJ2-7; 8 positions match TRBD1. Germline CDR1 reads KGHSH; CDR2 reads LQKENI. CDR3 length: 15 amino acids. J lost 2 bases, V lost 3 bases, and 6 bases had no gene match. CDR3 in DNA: TGTGCCAGCTCACCTACAGGGGGGCTTACCTACGAGCAGTACTTC. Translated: CASSPTGGLTYEQYF. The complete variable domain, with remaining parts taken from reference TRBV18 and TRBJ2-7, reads NAGVMQNPRHLVRRRGQEARLRCSPMKGHSHVYWYRQLPEEGLKFMVYLQKENIIDESGMPKERFSAEFPKEGPSILRIQQVVRGDSAAYFCASSPTGGLTYEQYFGPGTRLTVT.

The CDR3: CASSYSNRGAIGYTF. As DNA, the CDR3 is TGTGCCAGCAGTTACTCGAACCGGGGGGCCATTGGCTACACCTTC. The chain links TRBV6-5 to TRBJ1-2, with TRBD1 as a possible D gene (6 bases). V lost 0 bases, J lost 7 bases, and 15 bases lay in between. Germline V gene lookup returns CDR1 MNHEY and CDR2 SVGAGI. The CDR3 covers 15 residues.

The CDR3 region has the DNA TGCAGCGTTGAGGGAGACCAGGCGGGCCACGAGCAGTACTTC. This gives the protein CSVEGDQAGHEQYF. V and J are TRBV29-1 and TRBJ2-7; perhaps TRBD2 as D (5 bases). Germline V gives CDR1 SQVTM, CDR2 ANQGSEA. V dropped 3 bases and J dropped 5 bases, with 17 bases sitting between them. The CDR3 is 14 amino acids.

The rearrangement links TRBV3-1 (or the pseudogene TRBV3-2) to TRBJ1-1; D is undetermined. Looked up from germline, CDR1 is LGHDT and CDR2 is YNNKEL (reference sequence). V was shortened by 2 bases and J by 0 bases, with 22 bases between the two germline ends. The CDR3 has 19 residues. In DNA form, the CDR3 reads TGTGCCAGCAGCCAACCGCGGGCTACCACGGCAACCGTGAACACTGAAGCTTTCTTT. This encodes CASSQPRATTATVNTEAFF.

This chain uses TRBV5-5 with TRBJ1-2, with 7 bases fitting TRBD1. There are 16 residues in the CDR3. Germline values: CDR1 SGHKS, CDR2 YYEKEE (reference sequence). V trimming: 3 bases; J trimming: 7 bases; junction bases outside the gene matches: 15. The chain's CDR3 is CASSWRPGQILVGYTF. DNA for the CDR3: TGTGCCAGCAGCTGGAGACCGGGACAGATTTTGGTTGGCTACACCTTC.

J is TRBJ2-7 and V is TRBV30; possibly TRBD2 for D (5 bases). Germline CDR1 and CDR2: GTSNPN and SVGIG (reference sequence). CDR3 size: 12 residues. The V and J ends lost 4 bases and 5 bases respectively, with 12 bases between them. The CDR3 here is CAWTGGSHEQYF. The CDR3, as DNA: TGTGCCTGGACAGGCGGGTCCCACGAGCAGTACTTC.

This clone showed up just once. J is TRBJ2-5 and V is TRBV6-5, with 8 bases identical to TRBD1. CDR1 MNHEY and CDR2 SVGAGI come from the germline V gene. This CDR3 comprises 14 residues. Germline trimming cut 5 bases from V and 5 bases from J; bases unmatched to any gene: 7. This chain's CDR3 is CASSPRTGLETQYF. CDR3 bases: TGTGCCAGCAGTCCCCGGACAGGGTTGGAGACCCAGTACTTC.

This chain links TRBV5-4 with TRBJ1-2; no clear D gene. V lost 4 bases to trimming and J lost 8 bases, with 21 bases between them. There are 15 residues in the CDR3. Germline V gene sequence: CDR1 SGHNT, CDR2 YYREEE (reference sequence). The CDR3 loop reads CASSPPGRFEEGYTF. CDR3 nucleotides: TGTGCCAGCAGCCCCCCGGGGAGGTTCGAAGAGGGCTACACCTTC. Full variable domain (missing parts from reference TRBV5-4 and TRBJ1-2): ETGVTQSPTHLIKTRGQQVTLRCSSQSGHNTVSWYQQALGQGPQFIFQYYREEENGRGNFPPRFSGLQFPNYSSELNVNALELDDSALYLCASSPPGRFEEGYTFGSGTRLTVV.

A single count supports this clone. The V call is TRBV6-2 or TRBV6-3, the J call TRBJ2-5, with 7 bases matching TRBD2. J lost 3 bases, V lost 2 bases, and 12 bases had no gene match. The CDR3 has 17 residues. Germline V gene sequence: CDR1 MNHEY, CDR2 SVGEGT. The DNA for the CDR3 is TGTGCCAGCAGTTACAGACCGAGGGAGGGGCCCAAAGAGACCCAGTACTTC. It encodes CASSYRPREGPKETQYF.

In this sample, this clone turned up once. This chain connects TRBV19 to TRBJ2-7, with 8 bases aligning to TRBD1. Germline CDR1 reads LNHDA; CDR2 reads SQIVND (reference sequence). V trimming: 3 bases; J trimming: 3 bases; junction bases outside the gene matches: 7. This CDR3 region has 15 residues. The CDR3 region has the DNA TGTGCCAGTAGTATTTTCTGGACAGGGTTCTACGAGCAGTACTTC. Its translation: CASSIFWTGFYEQYF.

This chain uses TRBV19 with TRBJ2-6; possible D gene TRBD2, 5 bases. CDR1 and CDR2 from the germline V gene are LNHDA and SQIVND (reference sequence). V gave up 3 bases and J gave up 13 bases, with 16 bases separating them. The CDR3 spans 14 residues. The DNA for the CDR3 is TGTGCCAGTAGTATGATCTTCGGGGTTAGAGTCCTGACTTTC. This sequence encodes CASSMIFGVRVLTF.

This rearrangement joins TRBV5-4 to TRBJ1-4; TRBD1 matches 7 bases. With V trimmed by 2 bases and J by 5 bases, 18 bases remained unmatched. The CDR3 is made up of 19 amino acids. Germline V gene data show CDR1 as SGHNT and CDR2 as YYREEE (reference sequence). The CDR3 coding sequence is TGTGCCAGCAGCTTTCTTATGACAAGTTCAGGGGGTCTGAATGAAAAACTGTTTTTT. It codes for CASSFLMTSSGGLNEKLFF.

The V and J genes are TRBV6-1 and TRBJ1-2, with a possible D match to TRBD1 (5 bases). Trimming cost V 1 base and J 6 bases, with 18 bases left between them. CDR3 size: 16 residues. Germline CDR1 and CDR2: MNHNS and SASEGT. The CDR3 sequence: CASSEGSVPGIHGYTF. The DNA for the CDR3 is TGTGCCAGCAGTGAAGGTTCGGTCCCAGGGATACATGGCTACACCTTC.

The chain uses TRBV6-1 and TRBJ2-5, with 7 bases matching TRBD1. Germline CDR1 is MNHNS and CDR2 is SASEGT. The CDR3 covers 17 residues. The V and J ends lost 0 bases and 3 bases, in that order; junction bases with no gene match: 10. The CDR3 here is CASSEAGFYRGEETQYF. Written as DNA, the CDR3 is TGTGCCAGCAGTGAAGCAGGGTTTTACAGGGGCGAAGAGACCCAGTACTTC.

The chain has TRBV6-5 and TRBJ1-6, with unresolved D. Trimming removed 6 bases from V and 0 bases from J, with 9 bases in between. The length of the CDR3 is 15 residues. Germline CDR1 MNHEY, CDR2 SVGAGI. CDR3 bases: TGTGCCAGCAGAGAGGGCCACTCCTATAATTCACCCCTCCACTTT. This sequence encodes CASREGHSYNSPLHF.

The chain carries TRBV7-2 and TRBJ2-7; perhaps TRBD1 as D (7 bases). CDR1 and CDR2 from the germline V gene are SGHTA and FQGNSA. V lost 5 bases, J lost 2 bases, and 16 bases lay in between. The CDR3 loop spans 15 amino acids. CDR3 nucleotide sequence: TGTGCCAGCAGCGCGGGACAGCTGGGAGCCTACGAGCAGTACTTC. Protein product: CASSAGQLGAYEQYF. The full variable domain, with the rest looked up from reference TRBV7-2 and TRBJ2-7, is GAGVSQSPSNKVTEKGKDVELRCDPISGHTALYWYRQSLGQGLEFLIYFQGNSAPDKSGLPSDRFSAERTGGSVSTLTIQRTQQEDSAVYLCASSAGQLGAYEQYFGPGTRLTVT.

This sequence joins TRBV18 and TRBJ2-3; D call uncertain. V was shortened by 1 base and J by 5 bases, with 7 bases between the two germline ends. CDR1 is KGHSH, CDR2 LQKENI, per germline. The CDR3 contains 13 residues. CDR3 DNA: TGTGCCAGCTCACCACAAACGGGAGATACGCAGTATTTT. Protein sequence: CASSPQTGDTQYF.

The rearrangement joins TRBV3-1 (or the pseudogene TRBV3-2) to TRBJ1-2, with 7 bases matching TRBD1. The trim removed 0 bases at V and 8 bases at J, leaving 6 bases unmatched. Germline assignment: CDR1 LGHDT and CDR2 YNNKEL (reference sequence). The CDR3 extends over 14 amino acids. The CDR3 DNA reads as TGTGCCAGCAGCCAAGATAATAGGGGGCAAGGCTACACCTTC. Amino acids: CASSQDNRGQGYTF.

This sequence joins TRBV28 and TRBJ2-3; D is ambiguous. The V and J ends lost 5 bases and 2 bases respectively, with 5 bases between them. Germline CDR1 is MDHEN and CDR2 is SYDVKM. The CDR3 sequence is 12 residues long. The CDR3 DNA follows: TGTGCCAGCAGTACCTACACAGATACGCAGTATTTT. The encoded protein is CASSTYTDTQYF. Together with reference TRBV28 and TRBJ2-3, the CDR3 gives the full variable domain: DVKVTQSSRYLVKRTGEKVFLECVQDMDHENMFWYRQDPGLGLRLIYFSYDVKMKEKGDIPEGYSVSREKKERFSLILESASTNQTSMYLCASSTYTDTQYFGPGTRLTVL.

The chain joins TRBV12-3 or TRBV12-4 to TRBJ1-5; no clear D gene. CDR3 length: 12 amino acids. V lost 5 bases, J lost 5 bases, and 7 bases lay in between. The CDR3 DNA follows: TGTGCCAGCAGTATAAATGATCAGCCCCAGCATTTT. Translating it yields CASSINDQPQHF.

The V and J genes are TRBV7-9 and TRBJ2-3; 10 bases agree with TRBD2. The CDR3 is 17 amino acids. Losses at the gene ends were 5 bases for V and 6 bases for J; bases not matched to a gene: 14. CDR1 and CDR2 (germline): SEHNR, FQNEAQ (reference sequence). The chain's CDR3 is CASSRLRLAGVDDTQYF. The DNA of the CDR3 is TGTGCCAGCAGCCGTTTACGGCTAGCGGGGGTGGATGATACGCAGTATTTT.

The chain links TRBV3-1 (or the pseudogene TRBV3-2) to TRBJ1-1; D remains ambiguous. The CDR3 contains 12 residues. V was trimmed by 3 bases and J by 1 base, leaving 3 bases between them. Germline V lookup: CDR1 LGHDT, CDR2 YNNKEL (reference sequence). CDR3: CASSHGNTEAFF. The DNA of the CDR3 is TGTGCCAGCAGCCACGGGAACACTGAAGCTTTCTTT.